Listed below are T cell receptor beta chains from one sample, sequenced in a study of Ad26.COV2.S vaccination and SARS-CoV-2 variants. Measured with immunoSEQ multiplex PCR; TCRdb has only the in-frame clones, and not every one. This table has approximately 450,000 clones, approximately 92% appearing once. The sequencing used peripheral blood, collected in a trial of Ad26.COV2.S vaccine versus placebo. These receptors were obtained from a person aged 18 to 59 who received the Ad26.COV2.S COVID-19 vaccine or a placebo. The CDR3 runs from the conserved cysteine through the conserved F or W. A D gene is named only where the DNA matches it firmly. Clone size is not always given. Where it is, it says once, few, many or a class for expanded clones.

clone_size	d_call	v_call	j_call	cdr3_aa	cdr3_nt
.	.	TRBV5-1	TRBJ1-4	CASSSQGTANEKLFF	TGCGCCAGCAGCTCTCAGGGTACGGCTAATGAAAAACTGTTTTTT
.	.	TRBV6-5	TRBJ1-1	CASSYSLLNTEAFF	TGTGCCAGCAGTTACTCCTTATTGAACACTGAAGCTTTCTTT
.	.	TRBV19	TRBJ1-2	CASSIGTSYGYTF	TGTGCCAGTAGTATCGGGACCTCCTATGGCTACACCTTC
.	TRBD1	TRBV4-1	TRBJ2-7	CASSLGTGTYEQYF	TGCGCCAGCAGCCTCGGGACAGGTACCTACGAGCAGTACTTC
.	.	TRBV6-5	TRBJ2-7	CASFRDTNYEQYF	TGTGCCAGCTTCCGGGACACCAACTACGAGCAGTACTTC
.	.	TRBV18	TRBJ2-7	CASSSISGRRAYEQYF	TGTGCCAGCTCATCGATAAGTGGGAGGAGGGCCTACGAGCAGTACTTC
.	.	TRBV7-2	TRBJ1-1	CASSLEGIEAFF	TGTGCCAGCAGCTTAGAGGGAATTGAAGCTTTCTTT
.	.	TRBV6-5	TRBJ2-1	CASRTRNEQFF	TGTGCCAGCAGGACTAGAAATGAGCAGTTCTTC
.	.	TRBV19	TRBJ2-2	CASSTLQGTWGTGELFF	TGTGCCAGTAGTACCCTACAGGGCACCTGGGGGACCGGGGAGCTGTTTTTT
.	TRBD2	TRBV4-2	TRBJ2-7	CASSQGVAGAGSLEEQYF	TGTGCCAGCAGCCAAGGCGTAGCGGGAGCCGGGTCTTTGGAGGAGCAGTACTTC
.	TRBD2	TRBV27	TRBJ2-7	CASSFLGSGRTGIDEQYF	TGTGCCAGCAGTTTCCTCGGGAGCGGGAGGACCGGTATTGACGAGCAGTACTTC
.	.	TRBV5-5	TRBJ2-2	CASSPQGTGTGELFF	TGTGCCAGCAGCCCACAGGGTACTGGCACCGGGGAGCTGTTTTTT
.	.	TRBV11-2	TRBJ1-3	CASSLDPGWNTIYF	TGTGCCAGCAGCTTAGATCCCGGTTGGAACACCATATATTTT
once	TRBD2	TRBV5-1	TRBJ2-1	CASSFTGASGIHNEQFF	TGCGCCAGCAGTTTCACAGGGGCTAGCGGGATCCACAATGAGCAGTTCTTC
.	.	TRBV4-1	TRBJ1-1	CASSQDRPGWAEAFF	TGCGCCAGCAGCCAAGATAGGCCAGGGTGGGCTGAAGCTTTCTTT
.	TRBD2	TRBV27	TRBJ2-7	CASSLIGRAVQQYF	TGTGCCAGCAGTTTAATCGGGAGGGCCGTCCAGCAGTACTTC
.	.	TRBV25-1	TRBJ2-4	CASSGGHLAKNIQYF	TGTGCCAGCAGTGGTGGGCATTTAGCCAAAAACATTCAGTACTTC
.	.	TRBV5-1	TRBJ2-7	CASSPSGQGYYEQYF	TGCGCCAGCAGCCCTTCAGGCCAGGGATACTACGAGCAGTACTTC
.	TRBD2	TRBV4-3	TRBJ2-7	CASSQNAGGTYEQYF	TGCGCCAGCAGCCAGAATGCGGGAGGGACCTACGAGCAGTACTTC
.	TRBD1	TRBV5-1	TRBJ2-7	CASSPTGTGTYEQYF	TGCGCCAGCAGCCCTACCGGGACAGGGACCTACGAGCAGTACTTC
.	.	TRBV4-3	TRBJ1-1	CASSQGVVAAEAFF	TGCGCCAGCAGCCAAGGGGTCGTCGCAGCTGAAGCTTTCTTT
.	.	TRBV10-3	TRBJ2-3	CAISLDSRTDTQYF	TGTGCCATCAGTCTGGACAGTCGCACAGATACGCAGTATTTT
.	.	TRBV15	TRBJ2-5	CATSRDVGEFFQETQYF	TGTGCCACCAGCAGAGACGTAGGAGAGTTCTTTCAAGAGACCCAGTACTTC
once	.	TRBV6-1	TRBJ2-4	CASSAPTGSLAKNIQYF	TGTGCCAGCAGTGCACCGACGGGGAGTCTAGCCAAAAACATTCAGTACTTC
.	.	TRBV11-2	TRBJ2-2	CASSPSISEGHTGELFF	TGTGCCAGCAGCCCTAGCATATCCGAGGGGCACACCGGGGAGCTGTTTTTT
.	TRBD2	TRBV7-9	TRBJ2-1	CASSWTSGSDNEQFF	TGTGCCAGCAGTTGGACTAGCGGGAGTGATAATGAGCAGTTCTTC
.	.	TRBV4-3	TRBJ2-7	CASSQAAGGTYEQYF	TGCGCCAGCAGCCAAGCCGCTGGGGGCACCTACGAGCAGTACTTC
.	.	TRBV28	TRBJ2-7	CASSFVTASYEQYF	TGTGCCAGCAGTTTTGTGACAGCATCCTACGAGCAGTACTTC
.	.	TRBV3-1/TRBV3-2	TRBJ1-6	CASSPPGLPYNSPLHF	TGTGCCAGCAGCCCCCCGGGACTACCCTATAATTCACCCCTCCACTTT
.	.	TRBV29-1	TRBJ1-1	CSVEDHREAFF	TGCAGCGTTGAAGATCATCGGGAAGCTTTCTTT
.	.	TRBV11-2	TRBJ2-2	CASSYTGGLNTGELFF	TGTGCCAGCAGCTACACAGGCGGTCTAAACACCGGGGAGCTGTTTTTT
.	.	TRBV6-5	TRBJ2-2	CASRQTALGELFF	TGTGCCAGCAGGCAGACAGCGCTCGGGGAGCTGTTTTTT
.	.	TRBV18	TRBJ2-1	CASSPAQLPGAEQFF	TGTGCCAGCTCACCAGCACAGCTACCCGGAGCTGAGCAGTTCTTC
.	TRBD2	TRBV9	TRBJ2-5	CASSRRAGTTGTQYF	TGTGCCAGCAGCAGACGCGCCGGGACTACCGGGACCCAGTACTTC
.	TRBD1	TRBV6-1	TRBJ1-4	CASSGGTGRATNEKLFF	TGTGCCAGCAGTGGGGGGACAGGGCGTGCAACTAATGAAAAACTGTTTTTT
.	.	TRBV12-5	TRBJ1-5	CASGLESNQPQHF	TGTGCTAGTGGTTTGGAGAGCAATCAGCCCCAGCATTTT
once	.	TRBV30	TRBJ2-1	CASGSYNEQFF	TGTGCCTCCGGTTCCTACAATGAGCAGTTCTTC
.	.	TRBV3-1/TRBV3-2	TRBJ2-5	CASSQGGPFSGTQYF	TGTGCCAGCAGCCAAGGTGGCCCTTTTTCGGGGACCCAGTACTTC
.	.	TRBV10-2	TRBJ2-2	CASSDSTGELFF	TGCGCCAGCAGTGATAGCACCGGGGAGCTGTTTTTT
.	.	TRBV5-1	TRBJ2-1	CASSLGGTRQFF	TGCGCCAGCAGCTTGGGAGGGACTCGGCAGTTCTTC
.	TRBD1	TRBV9	TRBJ1-4	CASSAPGTGDEKLFF	TGTGCCAGCAGCGCCCCCGGGACAGGGGACGAAAAACTGTTTTTT
few	.	TRBV19	TRBJ1-5	CASSIDGLYSNQPQHF	TGTGCCAGTAGTATAGATGGCCTTTATAGCAATCAGCCCCAGCATTTT
.	TRBD2	TRBV6-2/TRBV6-3	TRBJ2-3	CASSFSGRRADTQYF	TGTGCCAGCAGTTTTAGCGGGAGAAGGGCAGATACGCAGTATTTT
.	.	TRBV30	TRBJ2-1	CAWSGGSREQFF	TGTGCCTGGAGTGGGGGCAGCCGGGAGCAGTTCTTC
.	.	TRBV10-2	TRBJ1-5	CASSVQFNQPQHF	TGCGCCAGCAGTGTTCAGTTCAATCAGCCCCAGCATTTT
.	.	TRBV4-1	TRBJ2-1	CASSQDDREGNEQFF	TGCGCCAGCAGCCAAGATGACAGGGAGGGGAATGAGCAGTTCTTC
.	.	TRBV4-3	TRBJ1-2	CASSQGRGRDYGYTF	TGCGCCAGCAGCCAAGGGAGAGGGAGGGACTATGGCTACACCTTC
.	.	TRBV6-6	TRBJ2-4	CASSPTGQAKNIQYF	TGTGCCAGCAGCCCAACTGGACAGGCCAAAAACATTCAGTACTTC
.	.	TRBV7-2	TRBJ1-3	CASSRTPGGSGNTIYF	TGTGCCAGCAGCCGTACCCCGGGCGGCTCTGGAAACACCATATATTTT
.	TRBD2	TRBV7-2	TRBJ2-7	CASSTRTSGRLTRLEQYF	TGTGCCAGCAGCACCCGGACTAGCGGGAGGTTAACCCGCTTGGAGCAGTACTTC
.	.	TRBV7-2	TRBJ2-7	CASSLAAAYEQYF	TGTGCCAGCAGCTTAGCGGCGGCCTACGAGCAGTACTTC
.	.	TRBV4-1	TRBJ1-1	CASSQDRGNMNTEAFF	TGCGCCAGCAGCCAAGATCGGGGAAACATGAACACTGAAGCTTTCTTT
.	.	TRBV5-6	TRBJ2-5	CASSFGSYETQYF	TGTGCCAGCAGCTTTGGGAGCTATGAGACCCAGTACTTC
once	TRBD2	TRBV23-1	TRBJ2-1	CASSQRLAGSGSYNEQFF	TGCGCCAGCAGTCAGAGACTAGCGGGATCAGGCTCCTACAATGAGCAGTTCTTC
.	TRBD1	TRBV24-1	TRBJ2-1	CATSASDRGSNEQFF	TGTGCCACCAGTGCCTCGGACAGGGGAAGCAATGAGCAGTTCTTC
.	.	TRBV7-2	TRBJ2-6	CASSPSEANVLTF	TGTGCCAGCAGCCCATCGGAGGCCAACGTCCTGACTTTC
.	.	TRBV30	TRBJ1-2	CAWSVIRSYGYTF	TGTGCCTGGAGTGTAATCAGATCTTATGGCTACACCTTC
.	TRBD2	TRBV6-2/TRBV6-3	TRBJ2-4	CASSWTTSTDIQYF	TGTGCCAGCAGTTGGACGACTAGCACGGACATTCAGTACTTC
.	TRBD2	TRBV19	TRBJ2-1	CASSIDDGGRRNEQFF	TGTGCCAGTAGTATAGATGACGGCGGGAGACGTAATGAGCAGTTCTTC